This entry lists 3 T cell receptor beta chains sequenced from one sample in a study of early T cells in non-severe SARS-CoV-2 infection (dated by TCRdb to the early 2020s). Library prep was done by 5' RACE. Sequencing took place on a NextSeq 500. TCRdb took the public reads, trimmed them with fastp at Q25, ran MiXCR for clone calling and kept in-frame beta chains. Rows with one shared CDR3 protein collapse into an entry with the most common genes and DNA. The sample data list tens of thousands of distinct CDR3 sequences, and 13% of these were observed just once. The ten top clones hold over 4% of the sample. The specimen sequenced was whole blood. The source of these receptors is an adult who was a healthcare worker with PCR-confirmed SARS-CoV-2 infection or an uninfected control (not recorded which).

This clonotype was recorded a few times. V gene TRBV6-6 combines with J gene TRBJ1-5; D perhaps matches TRBD1 (6 bases). The CDR3 spans 14 residues. V was clipped by 2 bases and J by 7 bases, with 12 bases between them. From germline, CDR1 is MNHNY and CDR2 SVGAGI (reference sequence). DNA for the CDR3: TGTGCCAGCAGTTACGGAGGGACATCGCAGCCCCAGCATTTT. Encoded protein: CASSYGGTSQPQHF.

A few counts support this clonotype. This chain connects TRBV7-6 to TRBJ2-7; D not certain. The CDR3 contains 13 residues. V lost 0 bases to trimming and J lost 5 bases, with 8 bases between them. The germline CDR1 and CDR2 sequences are SGHVS and FNYEAQ. The CDR3 DNA sequence: TGTGCCAGCAGCTTAGCGCATGGGGACGAGCAGTACTTC. Translation: CASSLAHGDEQYF.

This clonotype qualifies as large (0.1 to 1%). The CDR3 spells CSAPFRYTNTEAFF. The CDR3 nucleotides read TGCAGTGCCCCCTTCAGATACACCAACACTGAAGCTTTCTTT. The chain combines TRBV20-1 with TRBJ1-1; D is unclear. Germline-derived CDR1 and CDR2 are DFQATT and SNEGSKA (reference sequence). This CDR3 contains 14 residues. V lost 6 bases and J 2 bases, leaving 16 bases between the germline ends.